In its sample, the clone carrying this TCR beta chain was seen a few times. Its antigen remains unknown. One junction end disagrees with the germline gene, perhaps due to a read error. The record originates from a study of CD8+CD57+ T cells in acquired aplastic anemia. Study-level information: The average for DNA from sorted CD4+ and CD8+ cells was 3 to 3.5 ug. Study-wide results and limits: Patient and control CD8+ Simpson's diversity was not significantly different.

TCR beta VDJ combinations and CDR3 sequences were profiled from genomic DNA. TCRdb analysed the reads with MiXCR anew, one entry per CDR3 protein. In the table there are fewer than 250,000 distinct CDR3 sequences, 40% to 60% of which are singletons. Sequenced patients had shown CD8+CD57+ cell expansion by flow cytometry. At blood sampling, none of the patients had yet received therapy. Germline assignment: CDR1 SGDLS and CDR2 YYNGEE. CDR3 length: 16 residues. The sequence came from a human donor with aplastic anemia. The specimen was sorted CD4+, CD8+, or CD8+CD57+ T cells (not recorded which) from PBMCs. The chain has TRBV9 and TRBJ2-1; TRBD1 matches at 8 bases. The chain's CDR3 is CASSLVQGGSYNEQFF. The CDR3 nucleotides are TGCGCCAGCAGCTTGGTACAGGGGGGCTCCTACAATGAGCAGTTCTTC.